Shown below are 31 T cell receptor beta chains from a single sample sequenced in a study of shared clonotypes between healthy human individuals. TCRdb keeps only in-frame clones here, not all; method: immunoSEQ multiplex PCR. The table records about 660,000 clones, under 80% of them present only once. Specimen: memory CD4+ T cells sorted from blood. Regarding subset: CD45RA-negative fraction. The receptors stem from a woman aged 25 to 39 in good health.

The chain uses TRBV25-1 and TRBJ2-1; possible D gene TRBD2, 5 bases. CDR3 length: 15 residues. Germline assignment: CDR1 MGHDK and CDR2 SYGVNS. Trimming cost V 4 bases and J 4 bases, with 14 bases left between them. The CDR3 DNA is TGTGCCAGCAGTGGAGGACGGGAACCTTACAATGAGCAGTTCTTC. Translated: CASSGGREPYNEQFF. Full variable domain (missing parts from reference TRBV25-1 and TRBJ2-1): EADIYQTPRYLVIGTGKKITLECSQTMGHDKMYWYQQDPGMELHLIHYSYGVNSTEKGDLSSESTVSRIRTEHFPLTLESARPSHTSQYLCASSGGREPYNEQFFGPGTRLTVL.

This chain joins TRBV2 and TRBJ2-7, with D perhaps matching TRBD1 (6 bases). The CDR3 is 15 residues long. The V and J ends lost 5 bases and 2 bases respectively, with 16 bases between them. CDR1 and CDR2 from the germline V gene are SNHLY and FYNNEI. Here the CDR3 DNA reads TGTGCCAGCAGTCCACTCCAGGGGTCGACCTACGAGCAGTACTTC. Its translation: CASSPLQGSTYEQYF.

This chain joins TRBV5-4 and TRBJ1-4, with 8 bases matching TRBD1. CDR3 length equals 15 residues. J was trimmed by 4 bases and V by 2 bases; bases with no gene match: 4. The germline gives CDR1 SGHNT, CDR2 YYREEE (reference sequence). The CDR3 DNA reads TGTGCCAGCAGCTTTGGGGGACAGGTTAATGAAAAACTGTTTTTT. Amino acids: CASSFGGQVNEKLFF.

The chain uses TRBV28 and TRBJ2-7; 8 nucleotides match TRBD1. The CDR3 sequence is 15 residues long. The germline CDR1 and CDR2 sequences are MDHEN and SYDVKM. Trimming removed 6 bases from V and 3 bases from J; junction bases left unmatched: 10. For the CDR3, the DNA is TGTGCCAGCAGCTTTTCAGGGGGCCGATACTACGAGCAGTACTTC. Amino acids: CASSFSGGRYYEQYF.

This chain connects TRBV28 to TRBJ1-2; no clear D. CDR3 length: 12 residues. V lost 7 bases, J lost 1 base, and 7 bases lay in between. Germline values: CDR1 MDHEN, CDR2 SYDVKM. The CDR3 coding sequence is TGTGCCAGCACCGATGATAACTATGGCTACACCTTC. Protein product: CASTDDNYGYTF.

This chain uses TRBV6-5 with TRBJ2-3; D is possibly TRBD1 (7 bases). In germline, CDR1 is MNHEY, CDR2 SVGAGI. The CDR3 is 15 amino acids. Trimming pared 6 bases from V and 6 bases from J, leaving 19 bases between. CDR3 in DNA: TGTGCCAGCAGGAGGGGGCTAGGGGGGATGGATACGCAGTATTTT. Translated, it gives CASRRGLGGMDTQYF.

V usage is TRBV7-7 and J usage is TRBJ1-2; D call uncertain. The V and J ends lost 5 bases and 4 bases respectively, with 8 bases between them. Germline CDR1 is SSHAT and CDR2 is FNYEAQ (reference sequence). This CDR3 region has 12 residues. The CDR3 DNA follows: TGTGCCAGCAGCGCCACCCTCTATGGCTACACCTTC. It is translated as CASSATLYGYTF.

The V gene is TRBV5-1, the J gene TRBJ2-3; 11 nucleotides line up with TRBD1. Germline-derived CDR1 and CDR2 are SGHRS and YFSETQ. With 6 bases clipped from V and 1 base from J, the junction kept 4 bases outside the gene matches. The CDR3 loop spans 15 amino acids. The CDR3 spells CASKEDRGRTDTQYF. The CDR3 coding sequence is TGCGCCAGCAAAGAGGACAGGGGGCGCACAGATACGCAGTATTTT. Full variable domain (remainder filled in from reference TRBV5-1 and TRBJ2-3): KAGVTQTPRYLIKTRGQQVTLSCSPISGHRSVSWYQQTPGQGLQFLFEYFSETQRNKGNFPGRFSGRQFSNSRSEMNVSTLELGDSALYLCASKEDRGRTDTQYFGPGTRLTVL.

Written as DNA, the CDR3 is TGTGCCAGCAGAAAGGGACAGGGTTCGGATCAGCCCCAGCATTTT. Protein product: CASRKGQGSDQPQHF. This rearrangement joins TRBV2 to TRBJ1-5; 9 bases fit TRBD1. The CDR3 extends over 15 amino acids. Germline trimming cut 6 bases from V and 5 bases from J; bases unmatched to any gene: 8. Per germline, CDR1 SNHLY and CDR2 FYNNEI.

The chain links TRBV27 to TRBJ1-5; maybe TRBD1 (6 bases). V dropped 4 bases and J dropped 0 bases, with 10 bases sitting between them. Germline V gene lookup returns CDR1 MNHEY and CDR2 SMNVEV (reference sequence). The CDR3 has 15 residues. CDR3 amino acids: CASSSGQPSNQPQHF. As DNA, the CDR3 is TGTGCCAGCAGTTCCGGACAGCCTAGCAATCAGCCCCAGCATTTT.

In this sample, this clone turned up a few times. V gene TRBV6-6 combines with J gene TRBJ1-1, with D possibly being TRBD1 (5 bases). Trimming stripped 0 bases from V and 4 bases from J, with 15 bases between. Germline V gene lookup returns CDR1 MNHNY and CDR2 SVGAGI (reference sequence). The length of the CDR3 is 16 residues. CDR3 sequence (DNA): TGTGCCAGCAGTTACTCCCAGGGCCGTAGGGTCACTGAAGCTTTCTTT. Amino acid sequence: CASSYSQGRRVTEAFF.

The chain uses TRBV19 and TRBJ1-5; no reliable D call. Germline V CDR1 and CDR2: LNHDA, SQIVND (reference sequence). Trimming shortened V by 7 bases and J by 9 bases, and 16 bases separated the two germline ends. CDR3 length: 13 residues. CDR3 protein: CASTTNWEGPQHF. CDR3 bases: TGTGCCAGTACCACAAACTGGGAAGGGCCCCAGCATTTT.

The J gene is TRBJ1-2, the V gene TRBV6-1; the D is unclear. The V gene lost 2 bases and the J gene lost 6 bases, with 10 bases spanning the gap. The length of the CDR3 is 13 residues. Germline V gives CDR1 MNHNS, CDR2 SASEGT. The CDR3 DNA sequence: TGTGCCAGCAGTGAAATGGGAGGGCATGGCTACACCTTC. Amino acid sequence: CASSEMGGHGYTF.

V usage is TRBV19 and J usage is TRBJ2-5, with D unclear. The germline V and J ends were trimmed by 5 bases and 2 bases, with 9 bases remaining between them. The germline gives CDR1 LNHDA, CDR2 SQIVND (reference sequence). The CDR3 runs 13 residues. For the CDR3, the DNA is TGTGCCAGTAGTTGGGTAGCTCAAGAGACCCAGTACTTC. Translating gives CASSWVAQETQYF.

In regard to this clone: Other DNA sequences in this specimen translate into the identical CDR3. This chain connects TRBV18 to TRBJ2-3; D remains ambiguous. CDR1 is KGHSH and CDR2 is LQKENI in the germline V gene. The V end lost 3 bases, the J end lost 6 bases, and 7 bases lay between the germline ends. The CDR3 loop spans 12 amino acids. CDR3 bases: TGTGCCAGCTCACCCGTAGGCGATACGCAGTATTTT. Protein: CASSPVGDTQYF.

CDR3 in DNA: TGCGCCAGCAGCCTCTGGGGACTAGCGTACGACGAGCAGTACTTC. Its translation: CASSLWGLAYDEQYF. The rearrangement uses TRBV5-1 and TRBJ2-7; 10 bases are shared with TRBD2. V dropped 4 bases and J dropped 5; count of bases not matched to a gene: 9. The CDR3 totals 15 residues. Germline-derived CDR1 and CDR2 are SGHRS and YFSETQ.

The chain uses TRBV5-1 and TRBJ1-4; 9 nucleotides align to TRBD1. With V trimmed by 0 bases and J by 7 bases, 4 bases remained unmatched. Germline assignment: CDR1 SGHRS and CDR2 YFSETQ. The CDR3 is made up of 15 amino acids. CDR3 sequence reads: CASSLEGTGSEKLFF. The CDR3 region has the DNA TGCGCCAGCAGCTTGGAGGGGACAGGGAGTGAAAAACTGTTTTTT.

This clone appeared a few times. The chain links TRBV7-9 to TRBJ1-5; possibly TRBD1 for D (6 bases). There are 14 residues in the CDR3. Germline loops: CDR1 SEHNR, CDR2 FQNEAQ (reference sequence). Trimming stripped 5 bases from V and 3 bases from J, with 11 bases between. The CDR3 DNA sequence: TGTGCCAGCAGCCGGGGGCAGATCAATCAGCCCCAGCATTTT. It specifies CASSRGQINQPQHF.

A remark on this clone: Its ends do not fully match the called genes, so a read error is possible. The V gene is TRBV2, the J gene TRBJ1-1; D is perhaps TRBD1 (6 bases). CDR1 is SNHLY and CDR2 is FYNNEI in the germline V gene. This CDR3 is built from 12 residues. The CDR3 is CAGRGEFSEAFF. In DNA form, the CDR3 reads TGTGCCGGCAGGGGAGAATTCTCTGAAGCTTTCTTT.

The chain is built from TRBV7-2 and TRBJ2-1; D tentatively reads TRBD1 or TRBD2 (5 bases each). The CDR3 is 15 amino acids. Germline V CDR1 and CDR2: SGHTA, FQGNSA. The V end lost 2 bases, the J end lost 4 bases, and 12 bases lay between the germline ends. CDR3 nucleotides: TGTGCCAGCAGCTTATGGGGGAGCGAATACAATGAGCAGTTCTTC. Translated, it gives CASSLWGSEYNEQFF.

This clone was counted a few times. The V gene is TRBV20-1, the J gene TRBJ2-1; D not certain. Trimming stripped 1 base from V and 9 bases from J, with 7 bases between. The CDR3 has 11 amino acids. Germline CDR1 DFQATT, CDR2 SNEGSKA (reference sequence). This chain's CDR3 is CSARVQSEQFF. The CDR3 coding sequence is TGCAGTGCTAGAGTTCAAAGTGAGCAGTTCTTC.

In its sample, this clone was seen a few times. The V call is TRBV27, the J call TRBJ1-1; no definite D call. V shed 5 bases and J shed 1 base, with 5 bases lying between them. The CDR3 runs 12 residues. Germline V gene lookup returns CDR1 MNHEY and CDR2 SMNVEV (reference sequence). CDR3 sequence: CASSKRNTEAFF. The CDR3, as DNA: TGTGCCAGCAGTAAACGGAACACTGAAGCTTTCTTT.

This rearrangement joins TRBV11-2 to TRBJ2-7; no firm D call. CDR3 size: 16 residues. The V gene's germline CDR1 is SGHAT and CDR2 FQNNGV. Trimming took 1 base from V and 0 from J, leaving 13 bases between them. The CDR3 bases are TGTGCCAGCAGCTTAGGGGTATGGGGTATCTCCTACGAGCAGTACTTC. This sequence encodes CASSLGVWGISYEQYF.

This clone was detected many times. The gene calls are TRBV27 and TRBJ2-7, with 14 bases lining up with TRBD2. V shed 5 bases and J 6 bases; nucleotides not matched to a gene: 12. The CDR3 loop spans 17 amino acids. Germline values: CDR1 MNHEY, CDR2 SMNVEV (reference sequence). The DNA of the CDR3 is TGTGCCAGCAGTAAAGGGACTAGCGGGAGTCGGGGGGGCGAGCAGTACTTC. Residues: CASSKGTSGSRGGEQYF.

This clone appeared a few times. The rearrangement links TRBV9 to TRBJ2-1; 12 bases are a match to TRBD2. The CDR3 runs 14 residues. Germline CDR1 reads SGDLS; CDR2 reads YYNGEE. J lost 13 bases, V lost 0 bases, and 5 bases had no gene match. Written as DNA, the CDR3 is TGTGCCAGCAGCGTAGAAGCTAGCGGGAGGGTCCAGTTCTTC. It yields the protein CASSVEASGRVQFF.

The CDR3 nucleotides read TGCAGCGTTGGTCCCGCTGGGGGCTACGAGCAGTACTTC. Translation: CSVGPAGGYEQYF. This sequence joins TRBV29-1 and TRBJ2-7, with D perhaps TRBD1 or TRBD2 (5 bases each). The CDR3 is made up of 13 amino acids. Trimming removed 4 bases at V and 3 bases at J, with 13 bases between. CDR1 and CDR2 (germline): SQVTM, ANQGSEA.

This clone was seen only a few times. The CDR3, as DNA: TGTGCCAGCAGTAGACAGGGATCCCTAAATGAGCAGTTCTTC. This gives the protein CASSRQGSLNEQFF. The chain employs TRBV5-4 and TRBJ2-1, with 7 positions matching TRBD1. The CDR3 is 14 amino acids. CDR1 is SGHNT and CDR2 is YYREEE in the germline V gene (reference sequence). With V trimmed by 5 bases and J by 7 bases, 9 bases remained unmatched.

This clone was counted many times. The V and J genes are TRBV29-1 and TRBJ1-1; D is uncertain. The CDR3 sequence is 12 residues long. Germline V gene lookup returns CDR1 SQVTM and CDR2 ANQGSEA. V lost 2 bases and J lost 1, with 5 bases in between. As DNA, the CDR3 is TGCAGCGTTGAACGGGGGAACACTGAAGCTTTCTTT. This encodes CSVERGNTEAFF. The variable domain in full, completed from reference TRBV29-1 and TRBJ1-1, reads SAVISQKPSRDICQRGTSLTIQCQVDSQVTMMFWYRQQPGQSLTLIATANQGSEATYESGFVIDKFPISRPNLTFSTLTVSNMSPEDSSIYLCSVERGNTEAFFGQGTRLTVV.

This clone was observed a single time. The chain is built from TRBV7-2 and TRBJ2-7; TRBD2 aligns across 7 bases. V shed 5 bases and J 3 bases; nucleotides not matched to a gene: 10. This CDR3 has 15 amino acids. The germline CDR1 and CDR2 sequences are SGHTA and FQGNSA. In DNA, the CDR3 is TGTGCCAGCAGCAAAGTCAGCGGGAACTTCTACGAGCAGTACTTC. Protein product: CASSKVSGNFYEQYF.

The chain joins TRBV11-2 to TRBJ2-7; D gene unclear. The germline CDR1 and CDR2 sequences are SGHAT and FQNNGV. Between the trimmed V and J ends, which lost 0 bases and 6 bases, there was a span of 18 bases. This CDR3 spans 16 amino acids. DNA for the CDR3: TGTGCCAGCAGCTTAGATCTCTGGACGGACGTATCCGAGCAGTACTTC. This translates into CASSLDLWTDVSEQYF.

The chain recombines TRBV11-1 with TRBJ1-2; TRBD1 might be the D (5 bases). The ends were cut back, 1 base at V and 9 bases at J, with 9 bases in the middle. Germline CDR1 and CDR2: SGHAT and FQDESV (reference sequence). This CDR3 region has 12 residues. The CDR3, as DNA: TGTGCCAGCAGCTTAGATGGGGGAAGCTACACCTTC. Translated, it gives CASSLDGGSYTF.